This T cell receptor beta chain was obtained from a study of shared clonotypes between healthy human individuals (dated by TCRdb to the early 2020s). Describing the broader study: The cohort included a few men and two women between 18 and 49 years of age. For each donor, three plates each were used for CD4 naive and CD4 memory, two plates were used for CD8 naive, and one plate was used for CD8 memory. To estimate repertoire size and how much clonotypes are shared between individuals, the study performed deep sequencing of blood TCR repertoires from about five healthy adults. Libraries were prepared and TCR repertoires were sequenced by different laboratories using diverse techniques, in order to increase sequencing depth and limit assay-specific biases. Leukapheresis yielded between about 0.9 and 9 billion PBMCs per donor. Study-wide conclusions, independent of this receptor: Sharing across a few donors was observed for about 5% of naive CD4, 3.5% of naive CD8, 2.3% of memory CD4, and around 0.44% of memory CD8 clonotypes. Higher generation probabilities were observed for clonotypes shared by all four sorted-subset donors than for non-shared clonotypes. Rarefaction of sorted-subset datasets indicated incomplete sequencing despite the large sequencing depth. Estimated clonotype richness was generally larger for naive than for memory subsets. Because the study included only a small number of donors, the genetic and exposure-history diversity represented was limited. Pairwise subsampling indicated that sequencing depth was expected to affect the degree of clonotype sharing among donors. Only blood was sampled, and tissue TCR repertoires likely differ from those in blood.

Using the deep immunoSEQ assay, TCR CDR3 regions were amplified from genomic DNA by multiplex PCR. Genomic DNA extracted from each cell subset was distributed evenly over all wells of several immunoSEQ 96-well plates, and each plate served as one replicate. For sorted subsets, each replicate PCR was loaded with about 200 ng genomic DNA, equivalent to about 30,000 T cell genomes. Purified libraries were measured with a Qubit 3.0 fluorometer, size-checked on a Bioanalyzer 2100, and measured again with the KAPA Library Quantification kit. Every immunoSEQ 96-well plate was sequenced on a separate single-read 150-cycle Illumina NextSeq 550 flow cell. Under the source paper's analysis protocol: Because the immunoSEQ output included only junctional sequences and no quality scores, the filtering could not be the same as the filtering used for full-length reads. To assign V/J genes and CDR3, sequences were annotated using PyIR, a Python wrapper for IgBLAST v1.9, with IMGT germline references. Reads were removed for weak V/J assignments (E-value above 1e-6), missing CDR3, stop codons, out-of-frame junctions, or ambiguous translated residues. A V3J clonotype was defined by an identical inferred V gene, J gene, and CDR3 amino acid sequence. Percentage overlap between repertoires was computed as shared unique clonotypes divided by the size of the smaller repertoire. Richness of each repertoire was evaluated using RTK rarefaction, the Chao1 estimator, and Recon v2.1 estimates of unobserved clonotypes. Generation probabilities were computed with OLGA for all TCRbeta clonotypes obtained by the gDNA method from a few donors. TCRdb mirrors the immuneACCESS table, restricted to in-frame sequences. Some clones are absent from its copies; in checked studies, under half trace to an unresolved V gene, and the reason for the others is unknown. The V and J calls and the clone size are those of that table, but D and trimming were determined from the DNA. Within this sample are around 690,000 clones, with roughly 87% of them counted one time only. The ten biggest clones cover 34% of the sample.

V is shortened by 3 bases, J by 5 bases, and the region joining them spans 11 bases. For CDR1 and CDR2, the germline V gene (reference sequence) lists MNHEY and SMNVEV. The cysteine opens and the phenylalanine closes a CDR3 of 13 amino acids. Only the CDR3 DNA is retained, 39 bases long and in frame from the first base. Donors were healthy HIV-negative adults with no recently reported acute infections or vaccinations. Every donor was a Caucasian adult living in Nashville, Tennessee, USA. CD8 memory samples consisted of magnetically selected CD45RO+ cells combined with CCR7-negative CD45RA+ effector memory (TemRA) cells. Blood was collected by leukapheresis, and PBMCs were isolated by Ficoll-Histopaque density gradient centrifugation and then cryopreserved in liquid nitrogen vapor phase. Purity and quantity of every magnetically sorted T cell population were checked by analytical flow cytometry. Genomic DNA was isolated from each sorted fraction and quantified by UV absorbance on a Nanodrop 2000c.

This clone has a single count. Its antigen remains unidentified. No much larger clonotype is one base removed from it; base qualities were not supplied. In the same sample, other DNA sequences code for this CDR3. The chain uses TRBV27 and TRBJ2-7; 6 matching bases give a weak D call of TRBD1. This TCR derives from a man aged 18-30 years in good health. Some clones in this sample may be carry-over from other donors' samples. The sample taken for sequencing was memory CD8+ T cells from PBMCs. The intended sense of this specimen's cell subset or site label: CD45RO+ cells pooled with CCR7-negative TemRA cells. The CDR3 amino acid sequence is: CASSLGRGHEQYF. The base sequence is TGTGCCAGCAGTTTGGGCAGGGGCCACGAGCAGTACTTC.